The clone carrying this T cell receptor (beta chain) was detected a few times. Its antigen is not identified. These data come from a study of a mutant IDH1 vaccine in newly diagnosed glioma. Findings and limits, study-wide: There seemed to be no relation between pseudoprogression and changes in top peripheral T cell clonotypes.

Some clones are missing from TCRdb's copy, which holds only in-frame ones; the method was immunoSEQ multiplex PCR. The sample records around 59,000 clones, about nine tenths being singletons. Trimming took 1 base from V and 9 from J, leaving 13 bases between them. The CDR3 runs 13 residues. CDR1 is GTSNPN and CDR2 is SVGIG in the germline V gene (reference sequence). Time point given: baseline, week 1 (first vaccination visit). Treatment indicated: pre-vaccination baseline after standard-of-care therapy. The V call is TRBV30, the J call TRBJ1-5, with D possibly being TRBD1 (5 bases). The sample consisted of PBMCs, taken from a glioma patient treated with radiotherapy, temozolomide or both. The source of this sequence is a man aged 45 to 65 with glioma. CDR3 protein: CAWSGAGLRPQHF. The CDR3 bases are TGTGCCTGGAGTGGGGCAGGGTTACGGCCCCAGCATTTT.